Following are 32 T cell receptor beta chains from one sample sequenced in a study of control samples from healthy donors and cancer patients. Clones were sequenced by immunoSEQ multiplex PCR, and TCRdb holds only the in-frame ones, with some missing. Of some 70,000 clones in the sample, under 85% were seen once. The sample was blood. The source is a man aged 55 to 70 in good health.

This clone was detected only once. The CDR3 nucleotides read TGTGCCAGCAGTTACTCACAGGGCGACACTGAAGCTTTCTTT. It translates to CASSYSQGDTEAFF. The J gene is TRBJ1-1, the V gene TRBV6-5; possible D gene TRBD1, 6 bases. Germline V gives CDR1 MNHEY, CDR2 SVGAGI. CDR3 length equals 14 residues. Between the trimmed V and J ends, which lost 0 bases and 3 bases, there was a span of 8 bases.

This clone was detected once. V usage is TRBV7-2 and J usage is TRBJ2-1; D ambiguous. V was shortened by 1 base and J by 3 bases, with 13 bases between the two germline ends. This CDR3 is built from 16 residues. In germline, CDR1 is SGHTA, CDR2 FQGNSA. The CDR3 is CASSLEGWTIYNEQFF. CDR3 coding DNA: TGTGCCAGCAGCTTAGAAGGGTGGACCATCTACAATGAGCAGTTCTTC.

This clone came up a few times. CDR3 sequence: CASSLRLDSYEQYF. The CDR3 DNA reads as TGTGCCAGCAGCTTAAGACTAGATTCCTACGAGCAGTACTTC. The gene calls are TRBV7-2 and TRBJ2-7; D is possibly TRBD2 (6 bases). CDR1 and CDR2 from the germline V gene are SGHTA and FQGNSA. V lost 2 bases to trimming and J lost 1 base, with 9 bases between them. CDR3 size: 14 residues.

The rearrangement uses TRBV5-6 and TRBJ2-1, with 9 bases that match TRBD2. Germline CDR1 and CDR2: SGHDT and YYEEEE. J lost 2 bases, V lost 3 bases, and 6 bases had no gene match. CDR3 size: 16 residues. The CDR3 bases are TGTGCCAGCAGCTCCCTGTCTAGCGGGGCCTACAATGAGCAGTTCTTC. This codes for CASSSLSSGAYNEQFF.

V and J are TRBV28 and TRBJ2-3, with 8 positions matching TRBD2. The ends lost 6 bases at V and 0 bases at J; junction bases unmatched: 8. CDR3 length: 16 amino acids. Germline V gene data show CDR1 as MDHEN and CDR2 as SYDVKM. The CDR3 region has the DNA TGTGCCAGCAGCCCGACCGGGGGGGGGAGCACAGATACGCAGTATTTT. Amino acid sequence: CASSPTGGGSTDTQYF.

V is TRBV6-5 and J is TRBJ2-1; 9 bases fit TRBD1. Per germline, CDR1 MNHEY and CDR2 SVGAGI. CDR3 size: 15 residues. V lost 6 bases, J lost 7 bases, and 10 bases stayed unmatched. CDR3 DNA: TGTGCCAGCAGGAGGGCCGGGACAGGGAGTAATGAGCAGTTCTTC. Translating gives CASRRAGTGSNEQFF.

The chain couples TRBV6-5 to TRBJ1-1; 10 bases line up with TRBD1. The CDR3 length is 15 residues. CDR1 and CDR2 from the germline V gene are MNHEY and SVGAGI. V gave up 4 bases and J gave up 2 bases; unmatched junction bases: 4. CDR3 DNA: TGTGCCAGCAGTTTAGACAGGGGGCGAAACACTGAAGCTTTCTTT. This sequence encodes CASSLDRGRNTEAFF.

This clone was seen just once. V is TRBV2 and J is TRBJ1-5; D may be TRBD1 (5 bases). V dropped 5 bases and J dropped 3 bases, with 11 bases sitting between them. Germline V gives CDR1 SNHLY, CDR2 FYNNEI. The CDR3 extends over 14 amino acids. The CDR3: CASSRWGANQPQHF. The CDR3 DNA reads TGTGCCAGCAGTCGATGGGGCGCCAATCAGCCCCAGCATTTT.

The rearrangement joins TRBV18 to TRBJ2-4; 7 nucleotides match TRBD1. The V gene's germline CDR1 is KGHSH and CDR2 LQKENI. The V and J ends lost 3 bases and 3 bases, in that order; junction bases with no gene match: 5. CDR3 length: 15 residues. The CDR3 DNA reads TGTGCCAGCTCACCCAAGACAGGGCTCAAAAACATTCAGTACTTC. Amino acid sequence: CASSPKTGLKNIQYF.

The chain uses TRBV7-9 and TRBJ2-1; 10 bases match TRBD2. V lost 5 bases, J lost 7 bases, and 11 bases stayed unmatched. The CDR3 has 16 residues. Germline V gene data show CDR1 as SEHNR and CDR2 as FQNEAQ (reference sequence). The CDR3 sequence is CASSALSGRILNEQFF. The DNA for the CDR3 is TGTGCCAGCAGCGCCCTTAGCGGGAGGATTTTGAATGAGCAGTTCTTC.

The CDR3 DNA sequence: TGTGCCAGCAGCCAAGGCCTGATGAACACTGAAGCTTTCTTT. It specifies CASSQGLMNTEAFF. The chain joins TRBV5-4 to TRBJ1-1; D ambiguous. Trimming left V 4 bases short and J 0 bases short, with 10 bases between. The CDR3 contains 14 residues. The V gene's germline CDR1 is SGHNT and CDR2 YYREEE (reference sequence).

This sequence joins TRBV4-1 and TRBJ2-3, with 8 bases matching TRBD2. This CDR3 is 19 amino acids long. Germline assignment: CDR1 MGHRA and CDR2 YSYEKL. J lost 0 bases, V lost 0 bases, and 11 bases had no gene match. CDR3 sequence reads: CASSQDRLAGGWSTDTQYF. The CDR3 DNA is TGCGCCAGCAGCCAAGATAGGCTAGCGGGCGGTTGGAGCACAGATACGCAGTATTTT.

J is TRBJ2-1 and V is TRBV7-6, with TRBD1 matching over 9 bases. With V trimmed by 4 bases and J by 4 bases, 11 bases remained unmatched. The CDR3 consists of 17 residues. Germline V gene data show CDR1 as SGHVS and CDR2 as FNYEAQ. The CDR3 DNA sequence: TGTGCCAGCAGCTCCCGGGGTGGGACAGGGAGTTACAATGAGCAGTTCTTC. It translates to CASSSRGGTGSYNEQFF.

J is TRBJ2-3 and V is TRBV4-3; D is undetermined. This CDR3 is 15 amino acids long. V lost 4 bases and J lost 3, with 14 bases in between. Germline V gives CDR1 LGHNA, CDR2 YSLEER. In nucleotides, the CDR3 is TGCGCCAGCAGCCCGGGCCAAGGAGTGACAGATACGCAGTATTTT. Amino acids: CASSPGQGVTDTQYF.

This chain's CDR3 is CASSVEERTQYF. DNA of the CDR3: TGTGCCAGCAGCGTAGAGGAGAGAACGCAGTATTTT. The chain links TRBV9 to TRBJ2-3; D unresolved. V gave up 0 bases and J gave up 9 bases, with 8 bases separating them. CDR3 size: 12 residues. CDR1 is SGDLS and CDR2 is YYNGEE in the germline V gene.

In nucleotides, the CDR3 is TGTGCCAGCAGCGTAACCGGGGCGAAAAACATTCAGTACTTC. Its translation is CASSVTGAKNIQYF. The chain is built from TRBV7-2 and TRBJ2-4; D possibly matches TRBD1 or TRBD2 (5 bases each). V gave up 5 bases and J gave up 4 bases, with 12 bases separating them. The CDR3 extends over 14 amino acids. CDR1 and CDR2 (germline): SGHTA, FQGNSA.

This clone came up a few times. V usage is TRBV11-2 and J usage is TRBJ2-1, with D tentatively TRBD2 (5 bases). Trimming left V 0 bases short and J 4 bases short, with 10 bases between. Per germline, CDR1 SGHAT and CDR2 FQNNGV. The CDR3 covers 15 residues. CDR3 DNA sequence: TGTGCCAGCAGCTTAGACGCGGGTGGTTACAATGAGCAGTTCTTC. As protein: CASSLDAGGYNEQFF.

The V and J genes are TRBV9 and TRBJ1-1, with TRBD1 as a possible D gene (5 bases). The CDR3 has 15 residues. From germline, CDR1 is SGDLS and CDR2 YYNGEE. Deletions cut 2 bases from V and 4 bases from J, with 15 bases between. The CDR3 bases are TGTGCCAGCAGCGTTGATTGGGGCCCGAGCACTGAAGCTTTCTTT. Translation: CASSVDWGPSTEAFF. Complete variable domain (other parts from reference TRBV9 and TRBJ1-1): DSGVTQTPKHLITATGQRVTLRCSPRSGDLSVYWYQQSLDQGLQFLIQYYNGEERAKGNILERFSAQQFPDLHSELNLSSLELGDSALYFCASSVDWGPSTEAFFGQGTRLTVV.

The chain joins TRBV6-2 or TRBV6-3 to TRBJ1-2; 7 nucleotides align to TRBD1. With V trimmed by 6 bases and J by 6 bases, 7 bases remained unmatched. Germline CDR1 is MNHEY and CDR2 is SVGEGT. The CDR3 totals 13 residues. The CDR3 here is CASSSRQGNGYTF. CDR3 coding DNA: TGTGCCAGCAGCTCCAGACAGGGAAATGGCTACACCTTC.

This chain uses TRBV7-8 with TRBJ2-1; D uncertain. V shed 0 bases and J shed 8 bases, with 11 bases lying between them. There are 14 residues in the CDR3. Germline V gene lookup returns CDR1 SGHVS and CDR2 FQNEAQ. For the CDR3, the DNA is TGTGCCAGCAGCTTAGCGCCTGGCTTCCATGAGCAGTTCTTC. Its protein product is CASSLAPGFHEQFF.

V gene TRBV18 combines with J gene TRBJ1-6, with D possibly being TRBD1 (6 bases). Trimming shortened V by 6 bases and J by 7 bases, and 13 bases separated the two germline ends. CDR1 is KGHSH and CDR2 is LQKENI in the germline V gene. The CDR3 spans 14 residues. The CDR3 spells CASSPQGRNSPLHF. The CDR3 nucleotides read TGTGCCAGCTCCCCTCAGGGGCGGAATTCACCCCTCCACTTT.

This clone was seen once. The chain is built from TRBV19 and TRBJ2-7; 8 bases are a match to TRBD2. The CDR3 extends over 13 amino acids. CDR1 is LNHDA and CDR2 is SQIVND in the germline V gene (reference sequence). The J segment lost 2 bases and the V segment lost 8 bases, leaving 5 bases of the junction unmatched. The CDR3 sequence is CASRSGSAYEQYF. CDR3 bases: TGTGCCAGTCGGAGCGGGAGCGCCTACGAGCAGTACTTC. Full variable domain (remainder filled in from reference TRBV19 and TRBJ2-7): DGGITQSPKYLFRKEGQNVTLSCEQNLNHDAMYWYRQDPGQGLRLIYYSQIVNDFQKGDIAEGYSVSREKKESFPLTVTSAQKNPTAFYLCASRSGSAYEQYFGPGTRLTVT.

The J gene is TRBJ2-5, the V gene TRBV18, with 9 bases aligning to TRBD2. Germline values: CDR1 KGHSH, CDR2 LQKENI. The ends lost 6 bases at V and 5 bases at J; junction bases unmatched: 19. The CDR3 contains 18 residues. CDR3 in amino acids: CASSPYAVAGVFSETQYF. The CDR3 DNA follows: TGTGCCAGCTCCCCTTATGCAGTAGCGGGAGTTTTTAGCGAGACCCAGTACTTC. Supplemented by reference TRBV18 and TRBJ2-5, the full variable domain reads NAGVMQNPRHLVRRRGQEARLRCSPMKGHSHVYWYRQLPEEGLKFMVYLQKENIIDESGMPKERFSAEFPKEGPSILRIQQVVRGDSAAYFCASSPYAVAGVFSETQYFGPGTRLLVL.

The genes are TRBV3-1 (or the pseudogene TRBV3-2) and TRBJ2-1; D not resolved. This CDR3 is built from 14 residues. Germline lookup yields CDR1 LGHDT and CDR2 YNNKEL (reference sequence). Trimming stripped 4 bases from V and 8 bases from J, with 15 bases between. CDR3 region: CASSLRALFDEQFF. The DNA for the CDR3 is TGTGCCAGCAGCCTTAGGGCATTGTTTGATGAGCAGTTCTTC.

The chain is built from TRBV19 and TRBJ2-4; D gene unclear. Germline assignment: CDR1 LNHDA and CDR2 SQIVND (reference sequence). The ends were cut back, 2 bases at V and 10 bases at J, with 9 bases in the middle. There are 12 residues in the CDR3. CDR3 region: CASSISSAIQYF. CDR3 coding DNA: TGTGCCAGTAGTATATCGTCAGCGATTCAGTACTTC.

V and J are TRBV13 and TRBJ2-5, with TRBD1 identical over 8 bases. The CDR3 is 15 residues long. Germline values: CDR1 PRHDT, CDR2 FYEKMQ (reference sequence). The trim removed 3 bases at V and 5 bases at J, leaving 8 bases unmatched. The CDR3 spells CASSLNRGALETQYF. In DNA, the CDR3 is TGTGCCAGCAGCTTGAACAGGGGGGCTTTGGAGACCCAGTACTTC.

This clone was seen once. This chain connects TRBV5-1 to TRBJ2-3; TRBD2 matches 10 bases. J lost 4 bases, V lost 2 bases, and 4 bases had no gene match. Germline V gene sequence: CDR1 SGHRS, CDR2 YFSETQ. This CDR3 has 15 amino acids. Here the CDR3 reads CASSFLAGVADTQYF. Written as DNA, the CDR3 is TGCGCCAGCAGCTTCCTAGCGGGAGTAGCAGATACGCAGTATTTT.

The CDR3 loop is CASSSGQGRADTQYF. The CDR3 DNA follows: TGTGCCAGCAGTTCCGGACAGGGTAGGGCAGATACGCAGTATTTT. This rearrangement joins TRBV6-5 to TRBJ2-3; 8 positions match TRBD1. V was pared by 4 bases and J by 4 bases, with 7 bases of the junction left unmatched. Germline assignment: CDR1 MNHEY and CDR2 SVGAGI. The CDR3 loop spans 15 amino acids.

This chain joins TRBV6-2 or TRBV6-3 and TRBJ2-7, with 8 bases that match TRBD1. Germline loops: CDR1 MNHEY, CDR2 SVGEGT. V lost 2 bases, J lost 1 base, and 4 bases stayed unmatched. The length of the CDR3 is 15 residues. The CDR3 loop reads CASSYRTGGSYEQYF. The CDR3 DNA reads as TGTGCCAGCAGTTACCGTACAGGGGGGTCCTACGAGCAGTACTTC.

About this clone itself: Other nucleotide sequences from this sample produce the same CDR3. This chain connects TRBV2 to TRBJ2-7; 7 nucleotides align to TRBD1. The CDR3 sequence is 14 residues long. CDR1 is SNHLY, CDR2 FYNNEI, per germline. The V gene end was trimmed by 2 bases and the J gene end by 3 bases; junction bases not matched to a gene: 4. The CDR3 bases are TGTGCCAGCAGTGAACGACAGGGTGTCTACGAGCAGTACTTC. The encoded protein is CASSERQGVYEQYF. Filled out from reference TRBV2 and TRBJ2-7, the complete variable domain reads EPEVTQTPSHQVTQMGQEVILRCVPISNHLYFYWYRQILGQKVEFLVSFYNNEISEKSEIFDDQFSVERPDGSNFTLKIRSTKLEDSAMYFCASSERQGVYEQYFGPGTRLTVT.

The V and J genes are TRBV28 and TRBJ1-6, with D tentatively TRBD1 (5 bases). The V gene lost 1 base and the J gene lost 9 bases, with 13 bases spanning the gap. Germline-derived CDR1 and CDR2 are MDHEN and SYDVKM. This CDR3 contains 15 residues. CDR3 sequence reads: CASSLFQGEGSPLHF. DNA for the CDR3: TGTGCCAGCAGTTTATTCCAGGGAGAGGGTTCACCCCTCCACTTT.

J is TRBJ1-2 and V is TRBV3-1 (or the pseudogene TRBV3-2); 11 nucleotides line up with TRBD1. CDR3 length: 16 residues. With V trimmed by 4 bases and J by 5 bases, 9 bases remained unmatched. Germline-derived CDR1 and CDR2 are LGHDT and YNNKEL (reference sequence). CDR3 coding DNA: TGTGCCAGCAGCCCCCGCGGACAGGGGGCAGGATATGGCTACACCTTC. It codes for CASSPRGQGAGYGYTF.